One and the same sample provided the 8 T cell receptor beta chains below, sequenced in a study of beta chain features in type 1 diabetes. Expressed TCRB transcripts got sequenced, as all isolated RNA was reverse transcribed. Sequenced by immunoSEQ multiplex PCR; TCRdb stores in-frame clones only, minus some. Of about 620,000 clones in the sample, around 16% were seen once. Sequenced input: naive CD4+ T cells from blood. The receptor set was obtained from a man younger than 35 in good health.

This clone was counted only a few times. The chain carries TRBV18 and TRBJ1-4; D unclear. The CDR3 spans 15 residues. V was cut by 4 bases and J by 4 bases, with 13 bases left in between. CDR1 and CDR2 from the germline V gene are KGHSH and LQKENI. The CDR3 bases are TGTGCCAGCTCACTTCGCGGGTCGGTTAATGAAAAACTGTTTTTT. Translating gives CASSLRGSVNEKLFF.

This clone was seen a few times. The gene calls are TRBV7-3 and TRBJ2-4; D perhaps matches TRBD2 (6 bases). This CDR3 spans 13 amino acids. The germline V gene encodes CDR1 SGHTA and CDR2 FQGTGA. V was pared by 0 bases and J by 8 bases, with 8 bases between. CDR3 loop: CASSLTLADIQYF. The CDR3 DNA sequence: TGTGCCAGCAGCTTAACGTTAGCGGACATTCAGTACTTC.

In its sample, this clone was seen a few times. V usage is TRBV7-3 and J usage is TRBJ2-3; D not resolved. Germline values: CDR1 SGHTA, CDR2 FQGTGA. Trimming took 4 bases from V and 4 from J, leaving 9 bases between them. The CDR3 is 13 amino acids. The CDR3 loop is CASSWGWADTQYF. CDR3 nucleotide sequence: TGTGCCAGCAGCTGGGGTTGGGCAGATACGCAGTATTTT.

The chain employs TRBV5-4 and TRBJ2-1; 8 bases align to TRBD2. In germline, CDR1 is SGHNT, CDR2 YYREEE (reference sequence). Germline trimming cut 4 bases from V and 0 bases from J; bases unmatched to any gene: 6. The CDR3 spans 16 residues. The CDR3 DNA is TGTGCCAGCAGCCCGGGGAGCGGGAGCTCCTACAATGAGCAGTTCTTC. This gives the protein CASSPGSGSSYNEQFF.

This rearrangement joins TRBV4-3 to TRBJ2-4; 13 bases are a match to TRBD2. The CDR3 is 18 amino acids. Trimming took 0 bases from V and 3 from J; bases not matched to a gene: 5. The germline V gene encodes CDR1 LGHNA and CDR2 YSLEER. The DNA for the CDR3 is TGCGCCAGCAGCCAAGATGGGACTAGCGGGGAATACAAAAACATTCAGTACTTC. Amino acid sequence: CASSQDGTSGEYKNIQYF.

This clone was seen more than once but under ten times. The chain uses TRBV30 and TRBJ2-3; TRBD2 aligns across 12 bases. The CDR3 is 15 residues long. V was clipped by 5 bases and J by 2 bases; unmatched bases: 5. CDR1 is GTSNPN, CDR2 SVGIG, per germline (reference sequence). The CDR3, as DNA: TGTGCCTGGTCTAGACTAGCGGGGGTCACAGATACGCAGTATTTT. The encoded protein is CAWSRLAGVTDTQYF.

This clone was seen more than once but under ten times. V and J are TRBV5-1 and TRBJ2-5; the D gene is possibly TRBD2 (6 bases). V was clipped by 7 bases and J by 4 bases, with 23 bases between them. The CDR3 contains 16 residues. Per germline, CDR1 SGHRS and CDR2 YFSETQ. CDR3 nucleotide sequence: TGCGCCAGCCGGGTCGGGAGTGCCCTCATGGTAGAGACCCAGTACTTC. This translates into CASRVGSALMVETQYF.

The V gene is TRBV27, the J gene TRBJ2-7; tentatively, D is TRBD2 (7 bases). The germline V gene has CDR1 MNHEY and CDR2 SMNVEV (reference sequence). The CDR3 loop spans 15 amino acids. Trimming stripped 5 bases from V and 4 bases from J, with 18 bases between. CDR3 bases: TGTGCCAGCAGTCCCTATCTTCGGGGGGCATACGAGCAGTACTTC. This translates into CASSPYLRGAYEQYF.